This TCR beta chain was identified in a study of PD-1 blockade in classical Hodgkin lymphoma (TCRdb year 2020). The study in broad terms: To define a peripheral blood immune signature of response to PD-1 blockade in classical Hodgkin lymphoma, the study combined TCR beta sequencing with CyTOF.

The Qiagen DNeasy kit was used to extract genomic DNA from unsorted PBMCs and from the negatively selected CD4+ and CD8+ fractions. TCR beta CDR3 regions were amplified by immunoSEQ multiplex PCR using primers annealing to V and J segments. A synthetic immune receptor repertoire was used to minimize amplification bias, and remaining bias was computationally removed after sequencing. The source study handled its data this way. Repertoire diversity was quantified as the Shannon entropy index using custom Python scripts. The unsorted, CD4+ and CD8+ repertoires were each analyzed separately, with the exception of combined analyses, where CD4+ and CD8+ sequences were merged in silico. TCRdb limited this immuneACCESS table to in-frame rearrangements with V and J called. A share of clones is missing; checked studies link under half to unresolved V genes, and the rest is unexplained. Clone size and V and J calls were adopted from that table, with D and trimming inferred from the DNA. This sample has roughly 68,000 clones in its table, and approximately 93% of those were observed once. More than 2% of the sample is held by the ten biggest clonotypes.

Worth noting for this clone: What antigen it recognizes has not been identified. No per-base quality is available; no much larger clone lies one base away.

Here is what the overall study found, with its caveats: The study was limited to a single clinical trial cohort, and causes of repertoire differences, possibly disease activity or prior therapy, remained undefined. Baseline TCR diversity was reported to be lower in newly diagnosed patients than in healthy donors, and even lower in relapsed/refractory patients.

Interpreted using the paper, the time point label stands for: newly diagnosed, previously untreated cHL patient sample. PBMCs from patients with newly diagnosed, previously untreated classical Hodgkin lymphoma were sequenced as a comparison group for the relapsed/refractory trial patients. Peripheral blood was collected in 8 mL Vacutainer Cell Preparation Tubes, from which PBMCs were isolated by centrifugation and then cryopreserved. From the cysteine through the phenylalanine, the CDR3 covers 15 amino acids. Only CDR3 DNA remains: 45 bases, in frame from the first base. The germline V gene (reference sequence) gives CDR1 as GTSNPN and CDR2 as SVGIG. Trimming takes 5 bases from V and 7 bases from J, and the germline ends sit 20 bases apart.

The rearrangement combines TRBV30 with TRBJ1-4; matching of 5 bases hints at TRBD1 as the D gene. Specimen: peripheral blood mononuclear cells (PBMCs). This TCR was recovered from a human donor with classical Hodgkin lymphoma. In nucleotides, the sequence is TGTGCCTGGCAAGGTAAACAGGCGGCGGGTGAAAAACTGTTTTTT. Its protein reads: CAWQGKQAAGEKLFF.